This T cell receptor (beta chain) was documented in a study of blood T cells in healthy people across ages. In its sample, this clonotype was seen a few times. The ends were cut back, 2 bases at V and 6 bases at J, with 13 bases in the middle. The germline CDR1 and CDR2 sequences are MDHEN and SYDVKM. The CDR3 is made up of 14 amino acids. Through a sample-barcoded 5' primer and a J-beta primer mix, a second PCR was run for roughly 7 to 12 cycles. Via MiXCR, TCRdb re-called the 5' RACE reads, giving one row per CDR3 protein. The table shows about 840,000 distinct CDR3 sequences, with about 28% occurring only once. These data were likewise used in another study, on T cells of mothers and their children.

The rearrangement links TRBV28 to TRBJ2-5; D remains ambiguous. The receptor comes from a woman aged 40 to 50 in good health. Sequenced input: blood. The CDR3 here is CASSLAAGSKTQYF. As DNA, the CDR3 is TGTGCCAGCAGTTTAGCGGCCGGTTCGAAGACCCAGTACTTC.